The rows below give T cell receptor beta chains drawn from one sample of a study of regulatory T cells in long-lasting Graves disease. Via MiXCR, TCRdb re-called the multiplex PCR reads, giving one row per CDR3 protein. There are 400,000 to 550,000 distinct CDR3 sequences in the sample; 14% to 15% occur only once, and roughly 17% lies in the top ten. These data also formed part of another study, on T cells in Graves' hyperthyroidism and ophthalmopathy.

Sequencing used peripheral blood mononuclear cells (PBMCs), obtained at new diagnosis, from a patient treated with antithyroid drugs. These receptors originate from a woman aged 25 to 39 with Graves disease. The CDR3 runs from the conserved cysteine through the conserved F or W. A D gene is named only where the DNA matches it firmly. Size is stated for part of the rows, as once, few or many counts, or as a class when the clone is expanded.

D	length	V	size	J	CDR3	DNA
TRBD2	15	TRBV10-1	NA	TRBJ2-1	CASRPGTSGSDEQFF	TGCGCCAGCAGACCCGGGACTAGCGGGTCTGATGAGCAGTTCTTC
NA	12	TRBV12-5	NA	TRBJ1-1	CASGFGNTEAFF	TGTGCTAGTGGTTTCGGTAACACTGAAGCTTTCTTT
NA	15	TRBV12-3/TRBV12-4	NA	TRBJ2-1	CASSPSGTQPNEQFF	TGTGCCAGCAGTCCCTCCGGGACTCAGCCCAATGAGCAGTTCTTC
NA	11	TRBV30	many	TRBJ2-7	CAWSGFYEQYF	TGTGCCTGGAGTGGGTTCTACGAGCAGTACTTC
NA	12	TRBV28	many	TRBJ1-2	CASRIANYGYTF	TGTGCCAGCAGGATCGCTAACTATGGCTACACCTTC
TRBD2	17	TRBV6-5	few	TRBJ2-7	CASSYSRKLAGSYEQYF	TGTGCCAGCAGTTACTCGAGGAAACTAGCGGGGAGCTACGAGCAGTACTTC
TRBD2	17	TRBV27	NA	TRBJ2-5	CASSQGLLAGVQETQYF	TGTGCCAGCAGTCAAGGATTACTAGCGGGGGTCCAAGAGACCCAGTACTTC
TRBD2	15	TRBV5-1	many	TRBJ2-1	CASSLLAGDRNEQFF	TGCGCCAGCAGCTTACTAGCGGGAGATCGCAATGAGCAGTTCTTC
NA	17	TRBV25-1	NA	TRBJ2-1	CASSAPPGGRNYNEQFF	TGTGCCAGCAGTGCCCCCCCCGGGGGACGAAACTACAATGAGCAGTTCTTC
NA	13	TRBV3-1	NA	TRBJ1-5	CASSRGFGQPQHF	TGTGCCAGCAGTCGGGGGTTCGGTCAGCCCCAGCATTTT
NA	14	TRBV5-1	NA	TRBJ1-4	CASSGGQGGEKLFF	TGCGCCAGCTCGGGCGGGCAGGGAGGCGAAAAACTGTTTTTT
TRBD2	14	TRBV10-3	NA	TRBJ2-3	CATSLAGGTDTQYF	TGTGCCACCAGCCTAGCGGGAGGGACAGATACGCAGTATTTT
TRBD1	15	TRBV5-1	many	TRBJ2-1	CASSFRTGAGYEQFF	TGCGCCAGCAGCTTTCGGACAGGGGCCGGCTATGAGCAGTTCTTC
NA	11	TRBV6-1	many	TRBJ1-2	CASRHGGGYTF	TGTGCCAGCAGGCATGGTGGAGGCTACACCTTC
NA	18	TRBV6-4	NA	TRBJ2-1	CASSLTAGTRPPYNEQFF	TGTGCCAGCAGTCTAACCGCCGGGACACGACCACCTTACAATGAGCAGTTCTTC
NA	14	TRBV6-1	NA	TRBJ1-3	CASSRGQPGNTIYF	TGTGCCAGCAGCCGAGGACAGCCTGGAAACACCATATATTTT
TRBD1	12	TRBV29-1	few	TRBJ1-2	CSGERTGFGYTF	TGCAGCGGTGAACGGACAGGGTTTGGCTACACCTTC
TRBD1	16	TRBV9	NA	TRBJ1-2	CASSGLTETGGGGYTF	TGTGCCAGCAGCGGGCTCACAGAGACAGGGGGCGGTGGCTACACCTTC
NA	15	TRBV10-3	NA	TRBJ2-3	CAISDDSGYTDTQYF	TGTGCCATCAGTGATGATAGCGGTTACACAGATACGCAGTATTTT
TRBD1	15	TRBV7-9	many	TRBJ2-5	CASRSGQGSQETQYF	TGTGCCAGCAGATCAGGACAGGGGTCACAAGAGACCCAGTACTTC
NA	13	TRBV20-1	many	TRBJ1-1	CSALQEGHAEAFF	TGCAGTGCCCTCCAGGAGGGGCACGCTGAAGCTTTCTTT
NA	11	TRBV12-3/TRBV12-4	many	TRBJ2-1	CASSIRDSEFF	TGTGCCAGCAGCATCCGGGACTCGGAGTTCTTC
NA	12	TRBV6-1	few	TRBJ2-7	CASSEGVDEQYF	TGTGCCAGCAGTGAAGGGGTGGACGAGCAGTACTTC
NA	14	TRBV19	NA	TRBJ1-3	CASSMPGPGNTIYF	TGTGCCAGTAGTATGCCAGGGCCTGGAAACACCATATATTTT
TRBD1	15	TRBV24-1	many	TRBJ2-3	CATSDARGPEDTQYF	TGTGCCACCAGTGATGCCAGGGGGCCGGAAGATACGCAGTATTTT
TRBD1	15	TRBV24-1	few	TRBJ2-1	CATDTGGGTYNEQFF	TGTGCCACCGACACAGGGGGCGGGACGTACAATGAGCAGTTCTTC
NA	15	TRBV6-9	many	TRBJ2-7	CASSYSDGVSYEQYF	TGTGCCAGCAGTTACTCTGACGGCGTCTCCTACGAGCAGTACTTC
NA	15	TRBV7-9	few	TRBJ2-7	CASSLAARLDYEQYF	TGTGCCAGCAGCTTAGCGGCCCGCCTAGATTACGAGCAGTACTTC